Following are 20 T cell receptor beta chains from one sample sequenced in a study of Tregs in tolerant kidney transplant recipients. Mixed chimerism was transient after nonmyeloablative marrow transplants from related graft donors. The repertoire was sequenced with immunoSEQ multiplex PCR; TCRdb's copy has only in-frame clones and lacks some. Seen in this sample are 15,000 or so clones; the ten most common clones hold roughly 4%. Sequenced material: CD4+ T cells from blood (PBMCs), taken 12 months after the transplant. These receptors were taken from a human patient who received a combined kidney and bone marrow transplant. Some T cells may be provided by the graft donor.

This clone is called medium-sized based on its frequency. The read ends 3 residues early relative to the CDR3; the germline J gene fills the gap. The same CDR3 can be traced to other DNA sequences in this sample. This chain uses TRBV19 with TRBJ1-5; unclear D gene. Trimming removed 3 bases from V and 1 base from J, with 7 bases in between. Germline CDR1 is LNHDA and CDR2 is SQIVND (reference sequence). The CDR3 totals 14 residues. The CDR3 spells CASSITGSNQPQHF. The CDR3 DNA, read in part, is TGTGCCAGTAGTATCACCGGGAGCAATCAGCCC.

A note on this clone: The read terminates 3 residues ahead of where the CDR3 ends, so the germline J gene completes it. The rearrangement uses TRBV4-1 and TRBJ2-6; 9 bases agree with TRBD1. Trimming took 3 bases from V and 1 from J; bases not matched to a gene: 7. The CDR3 runs to 18 residues. Germline-derived CDR1 and CDR2 are MGHRA and YSYEKL. Partial CDR3 DNA: TGCGCCAGCAGCCAGTGGACAGGGGTCAAGTCTGGGGCCAACGTC. Its protein is CASSQWTGVKSGANV. In full, the CDR3 is CASSQWTGVKSGANVLTF.

For this clone: Read sequence stops 3 residues before the CDR3 end, and the germline J gene provides the missing end. The chain recombines TRBV5-4 with TRBJ1-3, with D unresolved. The CDR3 runs to 16 residues. Deletions cut 0 bases from V and 0 bases from J, with 10 bases between. Germline loops: CDR1 SGHNT, CDR2 YYREEE (reference sequence). This CDR3 is CASSLGGLSSGNTIYF. Incomplete CDR3 DNA: TGTGCCAGCAGCTTGGGTGGCTTGAGCTCTGGAAACACC.

The CDR3 DNA, read in part, is TGCAGTGCCATCCCCACAGATACG. It codes for CSAIPTDT. The complete CDR3 protein is CSAIPTDTQYF. This chain connects TRBV20-1 to TRBJ2-3; D gene unclear. Read coverage stops 3 residues before the CDR3 terminus; the germline J gene supplies the remainder. The CDR3 spans 11 residues. Trimming took 6 bases from V and 2 from J, leaving 6 bases between them. Looked up from germline, CDR1 is DFQATT and CDR2 is SNEGSKA (reference sequence).

Regarding this clone: The CDR3 extends 3 residues past the end of the read, so its final part is completed from the germline J gene. The chain recombines TRBV19 with TRBJ2-1, with TRBD2 as a possible D gene (6 bases). Germline lookup yields CDR1 LNHDA and CDR2 SQIVND (reference sequence). Deletions cut 6 bases from V and 4 bases from J, with 16 bases between. The CDR3 contains 15 residues. The sequenced part of the CDR3 DNA is TGTGCCAGTAGCATCAGCGGGTCCCCTTACAATGAG. Residues: CASSISGSPYNE. The complete CDR3 sequence is CASSISGSPYNEQFF.

On this clone itself: The CDR3 end falls 3 residues outside the read, so it is completed with the germline J gene. This chain joins TRBV19 and TRBJ1-6, with 7 bases fitting TRBD1. Germline V CDR1 and CDR2: LNHDA, SQIVND (reference sequence). This CDR3 comprises 17 residues. Trimming removed 3 bases from V and 5 bases from J; junction bases left unmatched: 10. CDR3 in amino acids: CASSIPTAGTDNSPLHF. The DNA read from the CDR3 is TGTGCCAGTAGTATCCCAACCGCCGGGACAGATAATTCACCC.

For this clone: The read finishes 3 residues shy of the CDR3 end, and the germline J gene is used to complete it. The chain has TRBV7-3 and TRBJ2-1, with 9 nucleotides matching TRBD2. The trim removed 2 bases at V and 7 bases at J, leaving 12 bases unmatched. This CDR3 contains 17 residues. Germline V gene sequence: CDR1 SGHTA, CDR2 FQGTGA. Incomplete CDR3 DNA: TGTGCCAGCAGCTTACTGGGCGGGAGGGCCAATTTGAATGAG. Residues: CASSLLGGRANLNE. The CDR3 as a whole reads CASSLLGGRANLNEQFF.

As regards this clone: The CDR3 end lies 3 residues beyond the end of the read and is filled in from the germline J gene. V usage is TRBV7-3 and J usage is TRBJ1-6, with 8 bases fitting TRBD1. Trimming cost V 4 bases and J 6 bases; bases outside gene matches: 2. Germline CDR1 reads SGHTA; CDR2 reads FQGTGA. This CDR3 is 14 amino acids long. The CDR3 DNA, read in part, is TGTGCCAGCAGCTCACAGGGGGTTAATTCACCC. This sequence encodes CASSSQGVNSP. The whole CDR3 sequence is CASSSQGVNSPLHF.

CDR3 region: CASEGGSGETQYF. Incomplete CDR3 DNA: TGCGCCAGCGAGGGCGGGAGCGGTGAGACC. This chain links TRBV5-1 with TRBJ2-5, with 7 bases fitting TRBD2. The read ends 3 residues early relative to the CDR3; the germline J gene fills the gap. Germline values: CDR1 SGHRS, CDR2 YFSETQ. The CDR3 consists of 13 residues. Trimming at V came to 7 bases and at J to 5 bases, leaving 8 bases not matched to a gene.

As regards this clone: The read gets to within 3 residues of the CDR3 end, and the germline J gene fills in the rest. The chain couples TRBV6-2 or TRBV6-3 to TRBJ2-5, with 9 bases aligning to TRBD1. V was pared by 2 bases and J by 5 bases, with 3 bases of the junction left unmatched. The germline V gene has CDR1 MNHEY and CDR2 SVGEGT. CDR3 length: 14 residues. CDR3 DNA (partial): TGTGCCAGCAGTTACACAGGGGGCTTTGAGACC. This sequence encodes CASSYTGGFET. The whole CDR3 sequence is CASSYTGGFETQYF.

A remark on this clone: The sequenced fragment ends 3 residues before the CDR3 boundary, so the rest is inferred from the germline J gene. The chain carries TRBV5-1 and TRBJ1-3; 8 bases agree with TRBD1. Trimming took 4 bases from V and 0 from J; bases not matched to a gene: 6. The CDR3 length is 16 residues. Germline CDR1 and CDR2: SGHRS and YFSETQ. The part of the CDR3 DNA that was read is TGCGCCAGCAGCAGGGACAGGACGGACTCTGGAAACACC. This codes for CASSRDRTDSGNT. The full CDR3 reads CASSRDRTDSGNTIYF.

This CDR3 reads CAISEREVLGLSNQPQHF. CDR3 DNA (partial): TGTGCCATCAGTGAAAGGGAAGTCTTGGGGCTGAGCAATCAGCCC. The chain carries TRBV10-3 and TRBJ1-5, with D tentatively TRBD1 (5 bases). The CDR3 goes on 3 residues after the read ends, and that part is filled in from the germline J gene. This CDR3 is 18 amino acids long. The V end was cut by 3 bases, the J end by 1 base, with 19 bases between. Germline assignment: CDR1 ENHRY and CDR2 SYGVKD.

In regard to this clone: The read falls 3 residues short of the CDR3 end, and the missing part is taken from the germline J gene. The rearrangement links TRBV5-5 to TRBJ2-1; 8 positions agree with TRBD1. V was pared by 6 bases and J by 6 bases, with 8 bases of the junction left unmatched. The germline CDR1 and CDR2 sequences are SGHKS and YYEKEE (reference sequence). CDR3 length: 14 residues. The CDR3 bases that were read are TGTGCCAGCACCAACAGGACAGGGTTCAATGAG. Translation gives CASTNRTGFNE. The full CDR3 is CASTNRTGFNEQFF. Complete variable domain (other parts from reference TRBV5-5 and TRBJ2-1): DAGVTQSPTHLIKTRGQQVTLRCSPISGHKSVSWYQQVLGQGPQFIFQYYEKEERGRGNFPDRFSARQFPNYSSELNVNALLLGDSALYLCASTNRTGFNEQFFGPGTRLTVL.

A word on this clone: The CDR3 end is not reached by the read, which stops 3 residues before it; the germline J gene fills it in. The rearrangement uses TRBV7-3 and TRBJ1-1; no clear D gene. The germline V and J ends were trimmed by 3 bases and 0 bases, with 5 bases remaining between them. Germline V gene sequence: CDR1 SGHTA, CDR2 FQGTGA. This CDR3 contains 13 residues. CDR3 sequence: CASSFQVNTEAFF. Partial CDR3 DNA: TGTGCCAGCAGCTTCCAGGTGAACACTGAA.

The covered CDR3 bases are TGTGCCGGTTCCAACGGGGGGCGCGGCTATGGC. It encodes CAGSNGGRGYG. The whole CDR3 protein reads CAGSNGGRGYGYTF. The chain recombines TRBV7-8 with TRBJ1-2, with a weak D call TRBD1 (6 bases). Coverage ceases 3 residues before the CDR3 finishes, and the germline J gene fills in the end. Germline loops: CDR1 SGHVS, CDR2 FQNEAQ. The CDR3 totals 14 residues. Trimming left V 11 bases short and J 4 bases short, with 20 bases between.

For this clone: The sequence runs out 3 residues before the end of the CDR3; the remainder is reconstructed from the germline J gene. J is TRBJ2-7 and V is TRBV20-1; 8 bases map to TRBD2. Germline V lookup: CDR1 DFQATT, CDR2 SNEGSKA (reference sequence). The CDR3 contains 13 residues. V lost 1 base and J lost 3; bases outside the gene matches: 2. CDR3 DNA, as far as it was read: TGCAGTGCTAGAGTAGCGGGACTCTACGAG. Protein product: CSARVAGLYE. The whole CDR3 sequence is CSARVAGLYEQYF.

On this clone: The read stops 3 residues short of the end of the CDR3; the missing end is completed from the germline J gene. The rearrangement links TRBV10-1 to TRBJ2-7; 7 bases match TRBD1. V lost 5 bases, J lost 3 bases, and 4 bases stayed unmatched. Per the germline V gene, CDR1 is WNHNN and CDR2 is SYGVQD (reference sequence). The CDR3 spans 13 residues. CDR3 residues: CASSPGTDYEQYF. The CDR3 bases that were read are TGCGCCAGCAGTCCCGGGACAGACTACGAG.

On this clone: The sequenced fragment ends 3 residues before the CDR3 boundary, so the rest is inferred from the germline J gene. The V call is TRBV19, the J call TRBJ1-1; possibly TRBD1 for D (6 bases). The CDR3 covers 15 residues. Germline CDR1 is LNHDA and CDR2 is SQIVND (reference sequence). The DNA read from the CDR3 is TGTGCCAGTAGGCCTATAGAGGGGGGGGATAGTAAA. Translation: CASRPIEGGDSK. The entire CDR3 is CASRPIEGGDSKAFF. The whole variable domain, filled in from reference TRBV19 and TRBJ1-1, reads DGGITQSPKYLFRKEGQNVTLSCEQNLNHDAMYWYRQDPGQGLRLIYYSQIVNDFQKGDIAEGYSVSREKKESFPLTVTSAQKNPTAFYLCASRPIEGGDSKAFFGQGTRLTVV.

Details on this clone: The read terminates 3 residues ahead of where the CDR3 ends, so the germline J gene completes it. The chain employs TRBV7-8 and TRBJ2-7; 7 bases line up with TRBD2. V dropped 5 bases and J dropped 4; count of bases not matched to a gene: 11. Germline CDR1 is SGHVS and CDR2 is FQNEAQ. The CDR3 length is 15 residues. CDR3 loop: CASSPRDYVGYEQYF. CDR3 bases read: TGTGCCAGCAGCCCCCGGGACTATGTGGGTTACGAG.

On this clone itself: Read coverage stops 3 residues before the CDR3 terminus; the germline J gene supplies the remainder. The V and J genes are TRBV30 and TRBJ1-6, with D maybe TRBD1 (6 bases). V lost 3 bases and J lost 6, with 15 bases in between. The CDR3 runs to 15 residues. Germline V gene lookup returns CDR1 GTSNPN and CDR2 SVGIG (reference sequence). The CDR3 reads CAWRNTGSPNSPLHF. CDR3 DNA, as far as it was read: TGTGCCTGGAGAAACACAGGGAGCCCTAATTCACCC.